The present entry profiles one TCR beta chain with its context. Its antigen is as yet unknown. At the DNA level, this CDR3 is encoded by other sequences in the same sample as well. V lost 3 bases and J 0 bases, leaving 6 bases between the germline ends. This CDR3 has 15 amino acids. Germline CDR1 reads KGHSH; CDR2 reads LQKENI. This sample was taken from a study of beta chain features in type 1 diabetes. Overall study: Sorted cells numbering around 110,000,000 were examined across all samples. Broader study findings: The study found moderately but significantly shorter TCRB CDR3s in all four CD4+ subsets of Type 1 diabetes patients.

Investigators reverse transcribed all isolated RNA, so they sequenced expressed TCRB transcripts. This table comes from immunoSEQ multiplex PCR, and its TCRdb copy is limited to in-frame clones, with some not included. In the table there are 300,000 or so clones, about 13% of which are singletons. The authors took one heparinised blood draw, averaging about 116 mL, from each donor. The chain is built from TRBV18 and TRBJ2-6; D is unclear. Sequencing was performed on naive CD4+ T cells from blood. This clonotype was sampled from a man aged 25-40 years with type 1 diabetes. The CDR3 sequence: CASSPVSSGANVLTF. The CDR3 DNA reads TGTGCCAGCTCACCCGTCAGCTCTGGGGCCAACGTCCTGACTTTC.